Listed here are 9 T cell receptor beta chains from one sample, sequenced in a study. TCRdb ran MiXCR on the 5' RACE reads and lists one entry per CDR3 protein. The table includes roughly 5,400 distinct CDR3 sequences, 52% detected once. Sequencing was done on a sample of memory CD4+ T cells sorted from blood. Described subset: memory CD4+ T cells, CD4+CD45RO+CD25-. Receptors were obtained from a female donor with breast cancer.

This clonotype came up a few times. CDR3 in amino acids: CSGLQGVTLREQYF. The DNA of the CDR3 is TGCAGTGGATTACAGGGGGTGACTTTGCGCGAGCAGTACTTC. The rearrangement joins TRBV20-1 to TRBJ2-7; 8 positions match TRBD1. V trimming: 7 bases; J trimming: 6 bases; junction bases outside the gene matches: 14. This CDR3 region has 14 residues. In germline, CDR1 is DFQATT, CDR2 SNEGSKA (reference sequence).

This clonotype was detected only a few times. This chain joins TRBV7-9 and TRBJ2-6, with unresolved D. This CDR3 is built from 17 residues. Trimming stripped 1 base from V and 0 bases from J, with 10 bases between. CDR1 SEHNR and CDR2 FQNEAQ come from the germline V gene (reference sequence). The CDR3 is CASSLVVQTSGANVLTF. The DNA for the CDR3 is TGTGCCAGCAGCTTAGTGGTACAGACCTCTGGGGCCAACGTCCTGACTTTC.

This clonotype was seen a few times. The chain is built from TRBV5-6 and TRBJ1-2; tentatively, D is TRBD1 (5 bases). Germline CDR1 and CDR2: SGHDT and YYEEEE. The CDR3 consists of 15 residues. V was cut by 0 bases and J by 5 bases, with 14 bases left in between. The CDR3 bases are TGTGCCAGCAGCTTGGGGTCAGGGCAAGGTTATGGCTACACCTTC. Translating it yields CASSLGSGQGYGYTF.

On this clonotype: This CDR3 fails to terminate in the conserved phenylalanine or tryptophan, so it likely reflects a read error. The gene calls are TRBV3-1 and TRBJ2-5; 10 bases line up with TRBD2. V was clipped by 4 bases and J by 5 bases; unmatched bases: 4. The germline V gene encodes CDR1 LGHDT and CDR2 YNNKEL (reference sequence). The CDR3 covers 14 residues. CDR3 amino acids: CASSRAGGRETQYS. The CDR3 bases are TGTGCCAGCAGCCGAGCGGGGGGGCGGGAGACCCAGTACTCC.

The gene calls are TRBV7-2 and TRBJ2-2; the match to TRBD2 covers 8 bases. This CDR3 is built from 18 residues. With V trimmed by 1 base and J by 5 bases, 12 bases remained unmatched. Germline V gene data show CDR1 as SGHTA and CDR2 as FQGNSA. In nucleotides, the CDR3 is TGTGCCAGCAGCTTAGAACCGGGAGGGCCCCTGATGACCGGGGAGCTGTTTTTT. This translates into CASSLEPGGPLMTGELFF.

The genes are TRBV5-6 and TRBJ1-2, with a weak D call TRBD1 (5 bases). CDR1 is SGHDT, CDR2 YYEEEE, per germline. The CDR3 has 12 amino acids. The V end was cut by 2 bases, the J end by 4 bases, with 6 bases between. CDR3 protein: CASSLRGYGYTF. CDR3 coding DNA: TGTGCCAGCAGCTTAAGGGGCTATGGCTACACCTTC. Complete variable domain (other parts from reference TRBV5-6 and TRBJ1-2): DAGVTQSPTHLIKTRGQQVTLRCSPKSGHDTVSWYQQALGQGPQFIFQYYEEEERQRGNFPDRFSGHQFPNYSSELNVNALLLGDSALYLCASSLRGYGYTFGSGTRLTVV.

CDR3 sequence: CASRLEGAETQYF. CDR3 nucleotides: TGTGCCAGCAGACTGGAGGGGGCCGAGACCCAGTACTTC. The chain is built from TRBV7-3 and TRBJ2-5; D possibly corresponds to TRBD1 (7 bases). V dropped 6 bases and J dropped 5 bases, with 13 bases sitting between them. Germline V gene lookup returns CDR1 SGHTA and CDR2 FQGTGA. The CDR3 is 13 amino acids. Complete variable domain (other parts from reference TRBV7-3 and TRBJ2-5): GAGVSQTPSNKVTEKGKYVELRCDPISGHTALYWYRQSLGQGPEFLIYFQGTGAADDSGLPNDRFFAVRPEGSVSTLKIQRTERGDSAVYLCASRLEGAETQYFGPGTRLLVL.

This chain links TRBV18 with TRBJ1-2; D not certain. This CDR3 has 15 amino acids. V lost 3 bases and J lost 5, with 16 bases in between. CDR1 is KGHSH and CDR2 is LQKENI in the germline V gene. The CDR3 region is CASSPTAALIYGYTF. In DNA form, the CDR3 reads TGTGCCAGCTCACCCACGGCGGCCCTTATATATGGCTACACCTTC.

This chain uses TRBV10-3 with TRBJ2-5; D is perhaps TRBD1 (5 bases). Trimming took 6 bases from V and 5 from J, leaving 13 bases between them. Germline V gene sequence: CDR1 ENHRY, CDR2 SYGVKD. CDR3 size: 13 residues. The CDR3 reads CAIRDTTRETQYF. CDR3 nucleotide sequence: TGTGCCATCAGGGACACGACGCGCGAGACCCAGTACTTC.